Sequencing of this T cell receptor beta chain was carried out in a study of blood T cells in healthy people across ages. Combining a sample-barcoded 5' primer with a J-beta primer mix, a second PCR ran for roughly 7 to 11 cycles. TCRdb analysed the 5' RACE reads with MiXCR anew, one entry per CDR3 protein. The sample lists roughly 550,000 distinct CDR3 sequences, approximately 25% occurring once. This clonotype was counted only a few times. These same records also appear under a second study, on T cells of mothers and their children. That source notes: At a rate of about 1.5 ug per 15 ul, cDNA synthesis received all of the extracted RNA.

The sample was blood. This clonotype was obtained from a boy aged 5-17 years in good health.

CDR3 sequence (DNA): TGTGCCAGCAGGCGGGACAGAACTAATGAAAAACTGTTTTTT. Its protein is CASRRDRTNEKLFF. The chain combines TRBV2 with TRBJ1-4; TRBD1 matches at 7 bases. With V trimmed by 6 bases and J by 1 base, 2 bases remained unmatched. CDR1 is SNHLY, CDR2 FYNNEI, per germline. This CDR3 has 14 amino acids.